The next 18 T cell receptor beta chains were all read from a single sample in a study of shared T cell receptors in the human thymus (TCRdb year 2021). To prepare the library, the immunoSEQ multiplex PCR assay was applied. TCRdb mirrors the immuneACCESS table, restricted to in-frame sequences. Some clones are absent from its copies; in checked studies, under half trace to an unresolved V gene, and the reason for the others is unknown. Here the sample has about 380,000 clones; around 95% occur a single time. The ten largest clones take up roughly 0.02% of the sample. Sequenced input: thymocytes. Receptor source: a human donor.

The rearrangement joins TRBV27 to TRBJ2-5; 11 nucleotides line up with TRBD2. This CDR3 is built from 15 residues. Germline values: CDR1 MNHEY, CDR2 SMNVEV (reference sequence). After removal of 5 bases from V and 2 bases from J, the junction contained 4 bases not matched to a gene. CDR3 bases: TGTGCCAGCAGTAACGGGACTAGCGGTCAAGAGACCCAGTACTTC. This sequence encodes CASSNGTSGQETQYF.

In regard to this clone: Other DNA sequences from this sample encode an identical CDR3 as well. The chain joins TRBV27 to TRBJ2-7; no firm D call. Trimming removed 6 bases at V and 0 bases at J, with 3 bases between. The CDR3 has 11 residues. Germline values: CDR1 MNHEY, CDR2 SMNVEV (reference sequence). The CDR3 DNA reads TGTGCCAGCAGCTCCTCCTACGAGCAGTACTTC. Protein: CASSSSYEQYF.

The chain employs TRBV5-6 and TRBJ1-2; TRBD1 is a possible D gene (6 bases). V dropped 0 bases and J dropped 8 bases, with 14 bases sitting between them. Germline V gene sequence: CDR1 SGHDT, CDR2 YYEEEE. This CDR3 contains 14 residues. CDR3 in DNA: TGTGCCAGCAGCTTGGAGAGGGGGTGCGGCGGCTACACCTTC. Protein product: CASSLERGCGGYTF.

This clone has just one count. The chain uses TRBV11-2 and TRBJ1-1; possible D gene TRBD1, 6 bases. The CDR3 contains 15 residues. Trimming left V 3 bases short and J 3 bases short, with 14 bases between. Germline CDR1 and CDR2: SGHAT and FQNNGV. The CDR3 nucleotides are TGTGCCAGCAGCTTGGGGGCTCTCGGGTACACTGAAGCTTTCTTT. This translates into CASSLGALGYTEAFF. Full variable domain (rest looked up from reference TRBV11-2 and TRBJ1-1): EAGVAQSPRYKIIEKRQSVAFWCNPISGHATLYWYQQILGQGPKLLIQFQNNGVVDDSQLPKDRFSAERLKGVDSTLKIQPAKLEDSAVYLCASSLGALGYTEAFFGQGTRLTVV.

The V and J genes are TRBV5-6 and TRBJ1-2; 8 bases line up with TRBD1. The V and J ends lost 0 bases and 2 bases, in that order; junction bases with no gene match: 3. There are 15 residues in the CDR3. The V gene's germline CDR1 is SGHDT and CDR2 YYEEEE. CDR3 sequence reads: CASSLGQGANYGYTF. DNA for the CDR3: TGTGCCAGCAGCTTGGGGCAGGGGGCCAACTATGGCTACACCTTC.

V is TRBV11-3 and J is TRBJ2-1; weak D call: TRBD2 (6 bases). Trimming pared 0 bases from V and 1 base from J, leaving 13 bases between. CDR3 length: 17 residues. The germline CDR1 and CDR2 sequences are SGHNT and YENEEA. CDR3 amino acids: CASSLDHGGSSYNEQFF. CDR3 bases: TGTGCCAGCAGCTTAGATCATGGGGGGAGTTCCTACAATGAGCAGTTCTTC.

On this clone itself: Other DNA sequences in this specimen translate into the identical CDR3. The chain is built from TRBV18 and TRBJ2-1, with D perhaps assigned TRBD1 or TRBD2 (5 bases each). Germline V gives CDR1 KGHSH, CDR2 LQKENI. V was pared by 2 bases and J by 9 bases, with 5 bases between. CDR3 length: 11 amino acids. Here the CDR3 DNA reads TGTGCCAGCTCACCAGGGGGTGAGCAGTTCTTC. It is translated as CASSPGGEQFF.

The J gene is TRBJ2-1, the V gene TRBV19; 7 nucleotides match TRBD1. The length of the CDR3 is 16 residues. V shed 3 bases and J 6 bases; nucleotides not matched to a gene: 11. The germline gives CDR1 LNHDA, CDR2 SQIVND (reference sequence). CDR3 sequence: CASSIFDRALSNEQFF. CDR3 sequence (DNA): TGTGCCAGTAGTATCTTCGACAGGGCCCTCAGCAATGAGCAGTTCTTC.

The chain uses TRBV11-2 and TRBJ2-1; D is uncertain. This CDR3 has 16 residues. V lost 7 bases and J 5 bases, leaving 21 bases between the germline ends. CDR1 and CDR2 (germline): SGHAT, FQNNGV. CDR3 DNA: TGTGCCAGCATCCTCCCCTCGCGGCCCACCAACAATGAGCAGTTCTTC. Amino acid sequence: CASILPSRPTNNEQFF.

This chain joins TRBV28 and TRBJ1-2; the D gene is possibly TRBD1 (6 bases). The CDR3 is 13 amino acids. Germline assignment: CDR1 MDHEN and CDR2 SYDVKM. Trimming removed 6 bases from V and 7 bases from J, with 15 bases in between. CDR3 sequence: CASSTMTGFGYTF. The DNA of the CDR3 is TGTGCCAGCAGCACAATGACAGGATTTGGCTACACCTTC.

The table lists this clone with a count of one. This rearrangement joins TRBV27 to TRBJ2-7, with 10 bases matching TRBD2. CDR3 length: 17 amino acids. Germline V lookup: CDR1 MNHEY, CDR2 SMNVEV (reference sequence). J lost 0 bases, V lost 5 bases, and 10 bases had no gene match. CDR3 nucleotide sequence: TGTGCCAGCAGTCCCCCTTCGACTAGCGGGCGCTCCTACGAGCAGTACTTC. Protein: CASSPPSTSGRSYEQYF.

The chain is built from TRBV7-2 and TRBJ2-1, with 8 bases lining up with TRBD2. The CDR3 covers 17 residues. With V trimmed by 5 bases and J by 9 bases, 18 bases remained unmatched. CDR1 and CDR2 (germline): SGHTA, FQGNSA. Here the CDR3 reads CASSDGTSNVCCGEQFF. CDR3 in DNA: TGTGCCAGCAGCGACGGGACTAGTAATGTTTGTTGTGGTGAGCAGTTCTTC.

In its sample, this clone was seen once. The rearrangement joins TRBV27 to TRBJ2-7; D not resolved. V lost 3 bases, J lost 4 bases, and 10 bases lay in between. This CDR3 is built from 13 residues. The germline V gene has CDR1 MNHEY and CDR2 SMNVEV (reference sequence). The CDR3 reads CASSFRYRYEQYF. The CDR3, as DNA: TGTGCCAGCAGTTTTAGGTATAGGTACGAGCAGTACTTC.

The rearrangement uses TRBV5-1 and TRBJ2-4; 12 bases match TRBD2. V was pared by 0 bases and J by 6 bases, with 7 bases of the junction left unmatched. The CDR3 totals 17 residues. CDR1 is SGHRS and CDR2 is YFSETQ in the germline V gene. The CDR3 DNA is TGCGCCAGCAGCTTGGTTCTAGCGGGAGGGAATGGAAACATTCAGTACTTC. It yields the protein CASSLVLAGGNGNIQYF.

This rearrangement joins TRBV11-2 to TRBJ1-4; D unresolved. Per germline, CDR1 SGHAT and CDR2 FQNNGV. The CDR3 runs 17 residues. The V end was cut by 5 bases, the J end by 4 bases, with 20 bases between. In DNA form, the CDR3 reads TGTGCCAGCAGCCCGTCGTTGGCGTTGGCCTTTAATGAAAAACTGTTTTTT. Its protein is CASSPSLALAFNEKLFF.

The chain employs TRBV10-2 and TRBJ2-2, with 7 bases fitting TRBD2. The V gene end was trimmed by 4 bases and the J gene end by 7 bases; junction bases not matched to a gene: 21. From germline, CDR1 is WSHSY and CDR2 SAAADI. The CDR3 is made up of 19 amino acids. As DNA, the CDR3 is TGCGCCAGCAGTGGGGCTAGCGGTACCCAAAGAGGGTTTAGCGGGGAGCTGTTTTTT. This codes for CASSGASGTQRGFSGELFF.

The J gene is TRBJ2-1, the V gene TRBV28; the D gene is possibly TRBD1 (6 bases). Germline V gene data show CDR1 as MDHEN and CDR2 as SYDVKM. The CDR3 contains 12 residues. CDR3 nucleotide sequence: TGTGTCCTAGGGGGTAGTGGCAATGAGCAGTTCTTC. Translation gives CVLGGSGNEQFF.

J is TRBJ1-5 and V is TRBV28, with 8 bases fitting TRBD1. Germline V CDR1 and CDR2: MDHEN, SYDVKM. Trimming cost V 5 bases and J 4 bases; bases outside gene matches: 13. The CDR3 runs 17 residues. The CDR3 loop reads CASSKTGDVKRNQPQHF. DNA for the CDR3: TGTGCCAGCAGTAAGACAGGGGATGTCAAAAGGAATCAGCCCCAGCATTTT.